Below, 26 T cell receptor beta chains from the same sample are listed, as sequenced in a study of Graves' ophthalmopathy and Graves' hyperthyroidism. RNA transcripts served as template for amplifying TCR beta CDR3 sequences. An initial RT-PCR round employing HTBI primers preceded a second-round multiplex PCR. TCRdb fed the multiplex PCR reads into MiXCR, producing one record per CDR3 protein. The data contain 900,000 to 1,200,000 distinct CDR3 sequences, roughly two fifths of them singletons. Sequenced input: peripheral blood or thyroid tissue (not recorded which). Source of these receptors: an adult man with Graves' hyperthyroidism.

The CDR3 DNA follows: TGCAGTTACTCGAACAGGGCTAGCAATCAGCCCCAGCATTTT. Translating gives CSYSNRASNQPQHF. This sequence joins TRBV20-1 and TRBJ1-5; D is perhaps TRBD1 (6 bases). CDR1 is DFQATT, CDR2 SNEGSKA, per germline (reference sequence). The ends were cut back, 8 bases at V and 0 bases at J, with 14 bases in the middle. The CDR3 loop spans 14 amino acids.

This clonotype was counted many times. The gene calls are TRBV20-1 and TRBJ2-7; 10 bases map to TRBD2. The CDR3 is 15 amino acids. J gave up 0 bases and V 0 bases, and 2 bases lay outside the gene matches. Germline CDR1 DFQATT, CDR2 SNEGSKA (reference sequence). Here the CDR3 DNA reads TGCAGTGCTAGAGAACTAGCGGGGAGCTCCTACGAGCAGTACTTC. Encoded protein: CSARELAGSSYEQYF.

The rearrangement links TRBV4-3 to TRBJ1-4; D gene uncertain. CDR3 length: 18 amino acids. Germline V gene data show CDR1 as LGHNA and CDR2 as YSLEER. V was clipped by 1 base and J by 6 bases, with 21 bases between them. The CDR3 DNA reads TGCGCCAGCAGCCAAGTGGGCGGCCTCCGCAGCGGGGATGAAAAACTGTTTTTT. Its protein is CASSQVGGLRSGDEKLFF.

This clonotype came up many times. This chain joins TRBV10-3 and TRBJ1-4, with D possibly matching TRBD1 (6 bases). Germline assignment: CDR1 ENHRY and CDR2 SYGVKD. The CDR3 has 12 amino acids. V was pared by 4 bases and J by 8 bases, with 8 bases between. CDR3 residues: CAISGTEEKLFF. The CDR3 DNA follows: TGTGCCATCAGTGGGACAGAAGAAAAACTGTTTTTT.

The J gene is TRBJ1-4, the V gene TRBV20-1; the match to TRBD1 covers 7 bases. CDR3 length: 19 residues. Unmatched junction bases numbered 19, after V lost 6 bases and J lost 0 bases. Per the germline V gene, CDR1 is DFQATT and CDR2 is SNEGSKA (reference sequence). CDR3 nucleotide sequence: TGCAGTGCCCTCTCCAGGGGGACGGGTCAGACCTCAACTAATGAAAAACTGTTTTTT. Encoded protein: CSALSRGTGQTSTNEKLFF.

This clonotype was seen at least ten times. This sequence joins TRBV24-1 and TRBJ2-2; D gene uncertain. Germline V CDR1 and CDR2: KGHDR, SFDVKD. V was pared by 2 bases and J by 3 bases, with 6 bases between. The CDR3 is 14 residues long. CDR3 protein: CATSDYLDTGELFF. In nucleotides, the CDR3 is TGTGCCACCAGTGATTATTTGGACACCGGGGAGCTGTTTTTT.

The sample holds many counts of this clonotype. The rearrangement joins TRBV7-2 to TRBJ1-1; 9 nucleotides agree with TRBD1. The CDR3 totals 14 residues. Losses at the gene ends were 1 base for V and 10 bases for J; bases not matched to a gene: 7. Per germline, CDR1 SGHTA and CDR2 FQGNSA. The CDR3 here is CASSLGGTGIGAFF. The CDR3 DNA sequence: TGTGCCAGCAGCTTAGGCGGGACAGGGATTGGAGCTTTCTTT.

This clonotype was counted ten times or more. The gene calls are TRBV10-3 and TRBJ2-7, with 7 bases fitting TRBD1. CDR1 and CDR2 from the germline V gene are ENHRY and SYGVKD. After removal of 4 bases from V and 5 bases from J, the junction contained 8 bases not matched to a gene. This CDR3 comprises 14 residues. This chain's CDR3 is CAISGQGWSHEQYF. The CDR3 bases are TGTGCCATCAGTGGACAGGGTTGGAGCCACGAGCAGTACTTC.

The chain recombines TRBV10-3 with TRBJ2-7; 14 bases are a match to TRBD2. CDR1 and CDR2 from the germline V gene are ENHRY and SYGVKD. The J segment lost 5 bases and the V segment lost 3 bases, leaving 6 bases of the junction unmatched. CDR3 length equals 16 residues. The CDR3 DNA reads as TGTGCCATCAGTGACCTTTTGGGACTAGCGGGAGACGAGCAGTACTTC. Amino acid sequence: CAISDLLGLAGDEQYF.

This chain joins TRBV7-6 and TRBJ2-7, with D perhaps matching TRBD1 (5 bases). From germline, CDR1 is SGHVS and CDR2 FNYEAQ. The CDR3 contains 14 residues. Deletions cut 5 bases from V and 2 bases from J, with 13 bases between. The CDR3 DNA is TGTGCCAGCAGCCGTAGCAGGGATACCTACGAGCAGTACTTC. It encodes CASSRSRDTYEQYF.

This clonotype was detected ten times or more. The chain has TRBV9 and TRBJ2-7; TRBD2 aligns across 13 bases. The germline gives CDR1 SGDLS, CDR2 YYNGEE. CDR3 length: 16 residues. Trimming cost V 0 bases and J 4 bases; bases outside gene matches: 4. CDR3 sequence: CASSVGTSGSRYEQYF. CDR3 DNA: TGTGCCAGCAGCGTAGGGACTAGCGGGAGTAGGTACGAGCAGTACTTC.

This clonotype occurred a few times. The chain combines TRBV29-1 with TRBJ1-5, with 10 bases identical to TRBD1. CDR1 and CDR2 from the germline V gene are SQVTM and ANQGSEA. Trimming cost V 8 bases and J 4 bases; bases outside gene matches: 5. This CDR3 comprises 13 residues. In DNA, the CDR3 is TGCAGCCTGGGGACAGGGGTTAATCAGCCCCAGCATTTT. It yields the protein CSLGTGVNQPQHF. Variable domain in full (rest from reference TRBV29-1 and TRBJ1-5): SAVISQKPSRDICQRGTSLTIQCQVDSQVTMMFWYRQQPGQSLTLIATANQGSEATYESGFVIDKFPISRPNLTFSTLTVSNMSPEDSSIYLCSLGTGVNQPQHFGDGTRLSIL.

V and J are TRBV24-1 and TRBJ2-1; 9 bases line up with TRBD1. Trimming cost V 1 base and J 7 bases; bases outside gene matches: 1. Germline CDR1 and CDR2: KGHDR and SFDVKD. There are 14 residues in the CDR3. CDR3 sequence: CATSDFDRGNEQFF. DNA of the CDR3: TGTGCCACCAGTGATTTTGACAGGGGGAATGAGCAGTTCTTC.

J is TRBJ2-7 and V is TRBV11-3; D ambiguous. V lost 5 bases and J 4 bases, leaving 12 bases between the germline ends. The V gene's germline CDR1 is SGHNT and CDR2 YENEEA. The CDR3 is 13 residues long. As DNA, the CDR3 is TGTGCCAGCAGCCGAAGGACCGGGTACGAGCAGTACTTC. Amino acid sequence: CASSRRTGYEQYF.

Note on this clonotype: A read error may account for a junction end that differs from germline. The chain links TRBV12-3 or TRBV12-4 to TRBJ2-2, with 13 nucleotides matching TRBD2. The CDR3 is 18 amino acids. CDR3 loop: CVSSPSTSGGAEGGELFF. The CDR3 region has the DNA TGTGTCAGCAGTCCCTCCACTAGCGGGGGGGCCGAGGGCGGGGAGCTGTTTTTT.

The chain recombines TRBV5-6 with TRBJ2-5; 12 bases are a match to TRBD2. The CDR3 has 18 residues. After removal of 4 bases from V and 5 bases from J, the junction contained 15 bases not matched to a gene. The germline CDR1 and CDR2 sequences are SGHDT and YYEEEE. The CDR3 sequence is CASSPLATSGRGKETQYF. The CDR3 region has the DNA TGTGCCAGCAGCCCTCTCGCGACTAGCGGGAGAGGGAAGGAGACCCAGTACTTC.

CDR3 in DNA: TGTGCCAGCAGCCGACAGGACACGCAGCCCCAGCATTTT. Encoded protein: CASSRQDTQPQHF. The gene calls are TRBV7-2 and TRBJ1-5; D possibly corresponds to TRBD1 (6 bases). Trimming removed 5 bases at V and 7 bases at J, with 12 bases between. The CDR3 totals 13 residues. CDR1 SGHTA and CDR2 FQGNSA come from the germline V gene.

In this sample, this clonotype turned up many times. The CDR3 DNA reads TGTGCCAGCAGCGTCGGGACAGTAGGAGAGCCCCAGCATTTT. It is translated as CASSVGTVGEPQHF. This chain uses TRBV9 with TRBJ1-5, with TRBD1 matching 7 bases. Trimming removed 2 bases from V and 8 bases from J; junction bases left unmatched: 7. This CDR3 region has 14 residues. Germline CDR1 SGDLS, CDR2 YYNGEE.

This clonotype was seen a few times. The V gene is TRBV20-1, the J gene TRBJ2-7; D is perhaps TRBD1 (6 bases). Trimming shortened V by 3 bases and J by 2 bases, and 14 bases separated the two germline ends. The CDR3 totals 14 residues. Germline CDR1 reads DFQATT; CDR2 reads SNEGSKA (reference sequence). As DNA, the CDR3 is TGCAGTGCTAGGGGGGCCCGAAACCCCTACGAGCAGTACTTC. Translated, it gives CSARGARNPYEQYF.

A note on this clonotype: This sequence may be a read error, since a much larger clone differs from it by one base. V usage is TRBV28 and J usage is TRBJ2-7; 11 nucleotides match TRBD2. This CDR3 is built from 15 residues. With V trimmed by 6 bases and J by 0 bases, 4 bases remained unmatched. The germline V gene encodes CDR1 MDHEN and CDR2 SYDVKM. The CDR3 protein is CASSSGLAASYEQYF. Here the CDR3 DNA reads TGTGCCAGCAGCTCGGGACTAGCGGCCTCCTACGAGCAGTACTTC.

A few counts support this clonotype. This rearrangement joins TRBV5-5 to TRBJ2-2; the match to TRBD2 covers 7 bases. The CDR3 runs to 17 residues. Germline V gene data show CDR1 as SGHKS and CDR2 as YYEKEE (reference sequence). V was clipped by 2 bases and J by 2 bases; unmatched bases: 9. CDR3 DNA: TGTGCCAGCAGCTTAAGAACGAGCGGGGTAAACACCGGGGAGCTGTTTTTT. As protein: CASSLRTSGVNTGELFF. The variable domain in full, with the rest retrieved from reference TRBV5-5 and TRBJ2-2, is DAGVTQSPTHLIKTRGQQVTLRCSPISGHKSVSWYQQVLGQGPQFIFQYYEKEERGRGNFPDRFSARQFPNYSSELNVNALLLGDSALYLCASSLRTSGVNTGELFFGEGSRLTVL.

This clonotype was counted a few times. Here the CDR3 DNA reads TGTGCCAGCAGTTACTCCCACGCAGGGCGCTCCTACGAGCAGTACTTC. Its translation is CASSYSHAGRSYEQYF. This rearrangement joins TRBV6-5 to TRBJ2-7; D might be TRBD1 (5 bases). CDR1 and CDR2 (germline): MNHEY, SVGAGI. The CDR3 is 16 residues long. V shed 0 bases and J shed 0 bases, with 12 bases lying between them.

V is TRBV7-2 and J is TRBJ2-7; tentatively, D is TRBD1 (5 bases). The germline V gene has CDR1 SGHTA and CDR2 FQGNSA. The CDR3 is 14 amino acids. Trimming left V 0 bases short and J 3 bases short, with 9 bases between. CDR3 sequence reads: CASSLAVGLYEQYF. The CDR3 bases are TGTGCCAGCAGCTTAGCGGTGGGGCTCTACGAGCAGTACTTC.

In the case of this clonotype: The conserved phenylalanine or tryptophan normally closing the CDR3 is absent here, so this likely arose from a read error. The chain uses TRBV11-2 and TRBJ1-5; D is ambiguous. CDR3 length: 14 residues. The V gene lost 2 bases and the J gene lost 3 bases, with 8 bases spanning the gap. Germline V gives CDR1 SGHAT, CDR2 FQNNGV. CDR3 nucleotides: TGTGCCAGCAGCTTAAATCGATACAATCAGCCCCAGCATTCT. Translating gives CASSLNRYNQPQHS.

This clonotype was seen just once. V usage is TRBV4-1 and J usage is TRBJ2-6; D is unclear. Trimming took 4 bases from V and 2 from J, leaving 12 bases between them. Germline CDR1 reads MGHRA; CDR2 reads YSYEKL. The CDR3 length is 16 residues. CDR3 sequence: CASSRETATGANVLTF. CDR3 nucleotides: TGCGCCAGCAGCCGAGAAACAGCGACTGGGGCCAACGTCCTGACTTTC.

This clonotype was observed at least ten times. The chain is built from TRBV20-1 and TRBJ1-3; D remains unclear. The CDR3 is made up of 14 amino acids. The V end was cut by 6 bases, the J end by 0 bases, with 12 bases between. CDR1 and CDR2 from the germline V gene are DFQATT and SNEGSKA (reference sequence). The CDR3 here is CSAPGKGSGNTIYF. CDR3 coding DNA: TGCAGTGCCCCCGGGAAGGGCTCTGGAAACACCATATATTTT.